The rows below give T cell receptor beta chains drawn from one sample of a study of shared clonotypes between healthy human individuals. Sequenced by immunoSEQ multiplex PCR; TCRdb stores in-frame clones only, minus some. The profile covers approximately 2.5 million clones, with more than 80% appearing a single time and roughly 0.15% taken by the ten largest. Sample: naive CD4+ T cells sorted from blood. The origin of the receptors is a man younger than 35 in good health. CDR3s include the opening cysteine and the closing phenylalanine or tryptophan. Each record gives: clone size, D gene, J gene, V gene, CDR3 protein, CDR3 DNA. The D gene is left open where the match is weak. Some rows have no size entry. The others give once, few or many, or a class for an expanded clone.

clone size: .
D gene: TRBD2
J gene: TRBJ2-5
V gene: TRBV5-1
CDR3 protein: CASSLMSSGGASETQYF
CDR3 DNA: TGCGCCAGCAGCTTGATGTCTAGCGGGGGGGCGAGTGAGACCCAGTACTTC

clone size: .
D gene: .
J gene: TRBJ1-5
V gene: TRBV19
CDR3 protein: CASLPGSGNQPQHF
CDR3 DNA: TGTGCCAGTCTCCCTGGGTCAGGGAATCAGCCCCAGCATTTT

clone size: .
D gene: TRBD1
J gene: TRBJ1-1
V gene: TRBV5-1
CDR3 protein: CASSGDRGWNTEAFF
CDR3 DNA: TGCGCCAGCAGCGGTGACAGGGGATGGAACACTGAAGCTTTCTTT

clone size: .
D gene: TRBD1
J gene: TRBJ1-6
V gene: TRBV9
CDR3 protein: CASSGLTGGNSPLHF
CDR3 DNA: TGTGCCAGCAGCGGGTTAACAGGGGGAAATTCACCCCTCCACTTT

clone size: .
D gene: TRBD1
J gene: TRBJ2-7
V gene: TRBV5-1
CDR3 protein: CASSLGTGAYEQYF
CDR3 DNA: TGCGCCAGCAGCTTAGGGACAGGAGCCTACGAGCAGTACTTC

clone size: .
D gene: .
J gene: TRBJ2-3
V gene: TRBV18
CDR3 protein: CASSPVLATDTQYF
CDR3 DNA: TGTGCCAGCTCACCTGTTCTAGCCACAGATACGCAGTATTTT

clone size: .
D gene: TRBD2
J gene: TRBJ2-3
V gene: TRBV12-5
CDR3 protein: CASGLGAAGEADTQYF
CDR3 DNA: TGTGCTAGTGGTTTGGGGGCAGCGGGAGAGGCAGATACGCAGTATTTT

clone size: .
D gene: TRBD1
J gene: TRBJ2-3
V gene: TRBV5-1
CDR3 protein: CASSLPGQGTDTQYF
CDR3 DNA: TGCGCCAGCAGCTTGCCCGGACAGGGGACAGATACGCAGTATTTT

clone size: few
D gene: .
J gene: TRBJ1-1
V gene: TRBV7-8
CDR3 protein: CASSLQVMNTEAFF
CDR3 DNA: TGTGCCAGCAGCTTACAGGTCATGAACACTGAAGCTTTCTTT

clone size: .
D gene: TRBD2
J gene: TRBJ2-3
V gene: TRBV19
CDR3 protein: CASSIPTAGDLDTQYF
CDR3 DNA: TGTGCCAGTAGTATCCCCACAGCGGGAGATTTGGATACGCAGTATTTT

clone size: once
D gene: TRBD2
J gene: TRBJ2-1
V gene: TRBV5-4
CDR3 protein: CASSRTSGNDEQFF
CDR3 DNA: TGTGCCAGCAGCAGGACTAGCGGGAACGATGAGCAGTTCTTC

clone size: .
D gene: .
J gene: TRBJ2-7
V gene: TRBV18
CDR3 protein: CASSRDQSYEQYF
CDR3 DNA: TGTGCCAGCTCCCGGGACCAGTCCTACGAGCAGTACTTC

clone size: .
D gene: .
J gene: TRBJ2-6
V gene: TRBV2
CDR3 protein: CASSGGLGANVLTF
CDR3 DNA: TGTGCCAGCAGTGGGGGGCTAGGGGCCAACGTCCTGACTTTC

clone size: .
D gene: TRBD2
J gene: TRBJ2-7
V gene: TRBV9
CDR3 protein: CASSIGGEGFAEQYF
CDR3 DNA: TGTGCCAGCAGCATCGGAGGGGAGGGGTTCGCCGAGCAGTACTTC

clone size: .
D gene: .
J gene: TRBJ2-3
V gene: TRBV11-3
CDR3 protein: CASSLAPLALLAQYF
CDR3 DNA: TGTGCCAGCAGCTTAGCCCCCTTAGCGCTCTTGGCGCAGTATTTT

clone size: .
D gene: .
J gene: TRBJ2-3
V gene: TRBV5-1
CDR3 protein: CASSLIGQGTDTQYF
CDR3 DNA: TGCGCCAGCAGCTTGATAGGGCAGGGGACAGATACGCAGTATTTT

clone size: .
D gene: .
J gene: TRBJ1-6
V gene: TRBV7-3
CDR3 protein: CASSLTGDGWNSPLHF
CDR3 DNA: TGTGCCAGCAGCTTAACGGGGGATGGGTGGAATTCACCCCTCCACTTT

clone size: .
D gene: .
J gene: TRBJ1-5
V gene: TRBV29-1
CDR3 protein: CSTQVSNQPQHF
CDR3 DNA: TGCAGCACTCAGGTTAGCAATCAGCCCCAGCATTTT